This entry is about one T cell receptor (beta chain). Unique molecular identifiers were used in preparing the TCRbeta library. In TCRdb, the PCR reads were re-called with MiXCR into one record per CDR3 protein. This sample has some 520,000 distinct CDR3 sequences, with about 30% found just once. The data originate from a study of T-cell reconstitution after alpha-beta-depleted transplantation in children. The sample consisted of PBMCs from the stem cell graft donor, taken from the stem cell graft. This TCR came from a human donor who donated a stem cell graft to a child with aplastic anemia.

The chain's CDR3 is CASSQDQGSYNEQFF. The CDR3 nucleotides are TGCGCCAGCAGCCAAGACCAGGGTTCCTACAATGAGCAGTTCTTC. This sequence joins TRBV4-3 and TRBJ2-1; D may be TRBD1 (5 bases). Looked up from germline, CDR1 is LGHNA and CDR2 is YSLEER. The CDR3 is 15 residues long. V was shortened by 0 bases and J by 1 base, with 7 bases between the two germline ends.